This T cell receptor (beta chain) was profiled in a study of T cells in Graves' hyperthyroidism and ophthalmopathy. It was RNA transcripts that yielded the amplified TCR beta CDR3 regions. HTBI primers were the set used in a first-round RT-PCR of the TCR CDR3. A single record per CDR3 protein comes from TCRdb applying MiXCR to the multiplex PCR reads. The table shows roughly 500,000 distinct CDR3 sequences, with about 46% occurring only once. The germline V gene encodes CDR1 SGHNT and CDR2 YYREEE (reference sequence). The CDR3 extends over 9 residues, inclusive of both ends. About this clonotype itself: This CDR3 fails to terminate in the conserved phenylalanine or tryptophan, so it likely reflects a read error. The DNA is left out, because the CDR3 cannot be placed on it with certainty; the CDR3 is given as TCRdb lists it.

The sequence derives from an adult woman with Graves' disease, either hyperthyroidism or ophthalmopathy (not recorded which). The V gene is TRBV5-4, the J gene TRBJ1-3. The sequenced material came from peripheral blood or thyroid tissue (not recorded which). CDR3 sequence reads: CASSRGGNT.